This T cell receptor (beta chain) was documented in a study of T cells in Graves' hyperthyroidism and ophthalmopathy. Notes on the study in general: Blood shared most expanded thyroid clonotypes above 0.001. The authors' 13 V-J model separated ophthalmopathy from stable hyperthyroidism. Onset of ophthalmopathy came a median around 6.2 months after the model predicted it.

In the case of this clonotype: Antigen specificity is unknown.

Amplification of TCR beta CDR3 regions used RNA as the template. Carried out on the TCR CDR3, a first-round RT-PCR used the HTBI primer set. From the multiplex PCR reads, TCRdb called clonotypes with MiXCR, one entry per CDR3 protein. The sample includes over 400,000 distinct CDR3 sequences, 14% to 15% of them seen just once. Fresh peripheral blood, 10 ml, yielded the PBMCs. The sample was blood. The source of this sequence is a man between 18 and 29 years old with Graves' ophthalmopathy.

The CDR3 coding sequence is TGTGCCAGCAGCTTAAACCCGGACCAGAGGGCCGGGGAGCTGTTTTTT. This encodes CASSLNPDQRAGELFF. This rearrangement joins TRBV7-3 to TRBJ2-2; D may be TRBD2 (5 bases). CDR3 size: 16 residues. V shed 1 base and J shed 6 bases, with 15 bases lying between them. Per germline, CDR1 SGHTA and CDR2 FQGTGA.